The source of this TCR beta chain is a study of blood T cells in healthy people across ages. Trimming removed 5 bases from V and 7 bases from J; junction bases left unmatched: 8. Germline V gives CDR1 SGHTA, CDR2 FQGNSA. CDR3 size: 13 residues. Using a J-beta primer mix together with a sample-barcoded 5' primer, a second PCR was run for roughly 6 to 11 cycles. TCRdb fed the 5' RACE reads into MiXCR, producing one record per CDR3 protein. Of 790,000 or so distinct CDR3 sequences in the sample, about 46% were seen once. The chain recombines TRBV7-2 with TRBJ2-7, with 7 positions matching TRBD1. The sequence came from a man at least 80 years old in good health. Sequenced: blood. The DNA for the CDR3 is TGTGCCAGCAGCCACAGGGGCGCCGGGGAGCAGTACTTC. It is translated as CASSHRGAGEQYF.